The clone carrying this TCR beta chain is a singleton in its sample. Its specificity is unknown. A single record per CDR3 protein comes from TCRdb applying MiXCR to the 5' RACE reads. In the table there are around 490,000 distinct CDR3 sequences, roughly 15% of which are singletons. This specimen belongs to a study of identical twins. Study results and limitations: The presence of invariant MAIT and iNKT cells could partly confound analyses of zero-insertion sequences. With monozygotic twins, out-of-frame TCR alpha sharing exceeded what models estimated. Excess twin sharing in beta out-of-frame sequences was weaker.

Separately, the same data were catalogued under a study of yellow fever vaccine responses in identical twins. That work adds: Reported findings indicate that twins' vaccine T cell responses seemed partially convergent, partially personalized.

The receptor was isolated from a young woman in good health. Material: CD4+ T cells sorted from blood.

The CDR3, as DNA: TGCGCCAGCAGCTCCGGACAGCCAGACACCATATATTTT. This translates into CASSSGQPDTIYF. The J gene is TRBJ1-3, the V gene TRBV5-1; TRBD1 might be the D (6 bases). In germline, CDR1 is SGHRS, CDR2 YFSETQ. This CDR3 region has 13 residues. The V and J ends lost 3 bases and 8 bases respectively, with 12 bases between them.